This entry describes one TCR beta chain. These data are taken from a study of response to subunit inactivated influenza vaccine. CDR3 length equals 13 residues. Germline V gene lookup returns CDR1 SEHNR and CDR2 FQNEAQ (reference sequence). V lost 4 bases and J 6 bases, leaving 13 bases between the germline ends. MiXCR, applied by TCRdb to the RT-PCR reads, yields one record per CDR3 protein. The sample holds some 550,000 distinct CDR3 sequences, 20% to 25% seen once. These data were likewise used in another study, on T cells expressing NK-cell markers. As that study records: Researchers built TCR beta cDNA using 5'RACE template switching with UMIs.

This TCR came from a man between 50 and 59 years old who received an inactivated influenza vaccine. The starting material was CD4+ T cells sorted from PBMCs, obtained about 11 days after vaccination. This chain uses TRBV7-9 with TRBJ2-7; D may be TRBD2 (6 bases). CDR3 amino acids: CASSSVVGGEQYF. CDR3 in DNA: TGTGCCAGCAGCTCAGTGGTGGGGGGCGAGCAGTACTTC.